The clone carrying this TCR beta chain was seen once. The PCR contained 60 Vbeta and 13 Jbeta primers. Generated by immunoSEQ multiplex PCR, the TCRdb table keeps only in-frame clones and is missing some. This sample has 100,000 to 150,000 clones; roughly four fifths occur once, and the top ten carry 2.7%. Germline loops: CDR1 LNHNV, CDR2 YYDKDF (reference sequence). The length of the CDR3 is 17 residues. V shed 1 base, J shed 0 bases, and the junction held 5 bases outside the gene matches. This specimen comes from a study of cytomegalovirus exposure and HLA in healthy donors. This receptor was taken from a boy between 2 and 15 years old in good health and CMV-seronegative. Sequenced material: PBMCs. The gene calls are TRBV15 and TRBJ1-2, with 10 bases fitting TRBD1. The DNA of the CDR3 is TGTGCCACCAGCAGAGGGACAGGGGGAATAGCTAACTATGGCTACACCTTC. The encoded protein is CATSRGTGGIANYGYTF.